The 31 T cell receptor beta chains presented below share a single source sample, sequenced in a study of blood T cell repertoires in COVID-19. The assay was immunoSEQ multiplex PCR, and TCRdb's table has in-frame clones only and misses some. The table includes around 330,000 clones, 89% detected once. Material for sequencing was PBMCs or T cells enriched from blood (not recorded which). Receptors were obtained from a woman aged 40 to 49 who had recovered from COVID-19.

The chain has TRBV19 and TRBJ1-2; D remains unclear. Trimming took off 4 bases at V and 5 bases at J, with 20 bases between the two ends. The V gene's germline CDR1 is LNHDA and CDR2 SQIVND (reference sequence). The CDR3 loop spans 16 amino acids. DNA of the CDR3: TGTGCCAGTAGTACGGATAGGACCGGAGGCGGATATGGCTACACCTTC. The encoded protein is CASSTDRTGGGYGYTF. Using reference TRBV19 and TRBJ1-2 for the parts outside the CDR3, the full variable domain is DGGITQSPKYLFRKEGQNVTLSCEQNLNHDAMYWYRQDPGQGLRLIYYSQIVNDFQKGDIAEGYSVSREKKESFPLTVTSAQKNPTAFYLCASSTDRTGGGYGYTFGSGTRLTVV.

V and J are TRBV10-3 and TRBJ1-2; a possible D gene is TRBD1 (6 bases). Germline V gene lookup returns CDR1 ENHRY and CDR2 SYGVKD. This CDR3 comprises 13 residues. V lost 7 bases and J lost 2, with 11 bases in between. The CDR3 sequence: CAINNRENYGYTF. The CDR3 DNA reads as TGTGCCATCAACAACAGGGAGAACTATGGCTACACCTTC.

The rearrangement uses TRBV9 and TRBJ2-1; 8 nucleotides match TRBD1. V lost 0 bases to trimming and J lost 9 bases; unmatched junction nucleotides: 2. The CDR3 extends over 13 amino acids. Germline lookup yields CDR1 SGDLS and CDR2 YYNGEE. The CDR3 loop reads CASSVGQGSEQFF. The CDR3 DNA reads TGTGCCAGCAGCGTAGGACAGGGGAGTGAGCAGTTCTTC.

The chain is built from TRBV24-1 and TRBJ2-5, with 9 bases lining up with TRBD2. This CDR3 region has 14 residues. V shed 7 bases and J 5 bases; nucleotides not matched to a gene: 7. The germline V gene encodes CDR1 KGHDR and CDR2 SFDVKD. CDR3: CATRAPGLAETQYF. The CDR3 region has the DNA TGTGCCACCAGAGCTCCCGGACTAGCGGAGACCCAGTACTTC.

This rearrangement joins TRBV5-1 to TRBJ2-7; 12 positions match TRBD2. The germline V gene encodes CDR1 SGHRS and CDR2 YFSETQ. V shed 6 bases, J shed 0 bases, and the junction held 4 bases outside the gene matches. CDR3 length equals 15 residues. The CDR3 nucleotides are TGCGCCAGCACCTGGACTAGCGGGGACTCCTACGAGCAGTACTTC. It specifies CASTWTSGDSYEQYF.

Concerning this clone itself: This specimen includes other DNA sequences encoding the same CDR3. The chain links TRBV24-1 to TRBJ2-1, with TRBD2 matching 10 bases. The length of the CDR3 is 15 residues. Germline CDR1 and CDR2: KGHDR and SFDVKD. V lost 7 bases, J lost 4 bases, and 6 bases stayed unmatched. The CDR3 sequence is CATSRGLADYNEQFF. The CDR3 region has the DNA TGTGCCACCAGCAGAGGACTAGCGGATTACAATGAGCAGTTCTTC.

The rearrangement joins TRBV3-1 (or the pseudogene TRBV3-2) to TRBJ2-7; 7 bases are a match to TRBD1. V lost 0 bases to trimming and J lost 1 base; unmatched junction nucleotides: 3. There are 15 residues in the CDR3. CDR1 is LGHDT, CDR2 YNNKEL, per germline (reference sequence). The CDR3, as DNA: TGTGCCAGCAGCCAAGATGCAGGGGGATCCTACGAGCAGTACTTC. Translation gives CASSQDAGGSYEQYF.

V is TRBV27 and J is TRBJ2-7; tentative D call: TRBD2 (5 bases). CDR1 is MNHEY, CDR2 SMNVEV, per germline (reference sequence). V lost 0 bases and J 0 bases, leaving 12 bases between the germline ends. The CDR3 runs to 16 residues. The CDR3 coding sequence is TGTGCCAGCAGTTTATCTTCGGCGGGTTACTCCTACGAGCAGTACTTC. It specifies CASSLSSAGYSYEQYF.

CDR3 loop: CASSLERGIWETQYF. The CDR3 nucleotides are TGTGCCAGCAGCTTAGAACGCGGGATATGGGAGACCCAGTACTTC. The chain combines TRBV11-3 with TRBJ2-5; maybe TRBD2 (6 bases). Looked up from germline, CDR1 is SGHNT and CDR2 is YENEEA. The CDR3 covers 15 residues. With 0 bases removed from V and 5 bases from J, the gap between germline ends came to 13 bases.

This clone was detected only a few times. The CDR3 region is CASSIQGGSSGANVLTF. The CDR3 region has the DNA TGTGCCAGTAGTATACAGGGGGGCAGCTCTGGGGCCAACGTCCTGACTTTC. The chain combines TRBV19 with TRBJ2-6, with D maybe TRBD1 (7 bases). Trimming removed 2 bases at V and 0 bases at J, with 11 bases between. CDR3 size: 17 residues. Germline CDR1 reads LNHDA; CDR2 reads SQIVND (reference sequence).

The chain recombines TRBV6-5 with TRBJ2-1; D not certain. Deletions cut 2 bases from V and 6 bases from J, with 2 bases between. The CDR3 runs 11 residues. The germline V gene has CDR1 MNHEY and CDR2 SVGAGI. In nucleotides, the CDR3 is TGTGCCAGCAGTTACCTCAATGAGCAGTTCTTC. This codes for CASSYLNEQFF.

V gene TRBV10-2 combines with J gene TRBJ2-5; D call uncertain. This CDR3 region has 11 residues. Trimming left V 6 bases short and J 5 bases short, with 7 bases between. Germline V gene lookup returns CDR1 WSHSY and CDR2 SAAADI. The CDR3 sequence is CASSIGETQYF. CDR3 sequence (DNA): TGCGCCAGCAGCATCGGGGAGACCCAGTACTTC.

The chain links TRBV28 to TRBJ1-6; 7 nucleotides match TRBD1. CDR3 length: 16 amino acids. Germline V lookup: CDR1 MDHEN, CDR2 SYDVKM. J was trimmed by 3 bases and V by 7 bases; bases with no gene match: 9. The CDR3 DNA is TGTGCCAGCACCCCGACAGGGAAGAGCTATAATTCACCCCTCCACTTT. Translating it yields CASTPTGKSYNSPLHF.

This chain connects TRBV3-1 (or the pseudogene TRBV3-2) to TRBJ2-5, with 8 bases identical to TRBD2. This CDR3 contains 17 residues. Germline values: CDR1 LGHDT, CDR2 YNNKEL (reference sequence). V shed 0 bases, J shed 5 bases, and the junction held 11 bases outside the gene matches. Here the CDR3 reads CASSQDREAGDKETQYF. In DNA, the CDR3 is TGTGCCAGCAGCCAAGATCGAGAAGCGGGAGATAAGGAGACCCAGTACTTC.

This CDR3 is CASSLAERLSNTGELFF. The DNA of the CDR3 is TGTGCCAGCAGCTTAGCGGAGCGTCTATCGAACACCGGGGAGCTGTTTTTT. The rearrangement joins TRBV7-2 to TRBJ2-2, with D unresolved. Germline CDR1 and CDR2: SGHTA and FQGNSA. This CDR3 is built from 17 residues. Deletions cut 0 bases from V and 0 bases from J, with 11 bases between.

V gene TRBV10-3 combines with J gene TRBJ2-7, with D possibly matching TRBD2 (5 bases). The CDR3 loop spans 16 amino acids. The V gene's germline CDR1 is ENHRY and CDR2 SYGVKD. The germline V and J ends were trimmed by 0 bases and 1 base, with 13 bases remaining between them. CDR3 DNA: TGTGCCATCAGTGAGTCGCAGCGGAGAATTTCCTACGAGCAGTACTTC. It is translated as CAISESQRRISYEQYF.

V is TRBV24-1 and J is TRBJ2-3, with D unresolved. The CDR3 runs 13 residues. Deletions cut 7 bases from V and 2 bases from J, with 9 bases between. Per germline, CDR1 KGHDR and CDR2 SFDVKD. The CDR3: CATSPLFTDTQYF. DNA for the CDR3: TGTGCCACCAGCCCCCTCTTCACAGATACGCAGTATTTT.

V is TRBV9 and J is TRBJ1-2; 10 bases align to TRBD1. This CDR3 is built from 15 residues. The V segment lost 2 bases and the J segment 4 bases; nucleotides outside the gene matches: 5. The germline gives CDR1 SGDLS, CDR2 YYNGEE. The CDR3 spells CASSVLTGGGYGYTF. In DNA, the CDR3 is TGTGCCAGCAGCGTCCTGACAGGGGGCGGCTATGGCTACACCTTC.

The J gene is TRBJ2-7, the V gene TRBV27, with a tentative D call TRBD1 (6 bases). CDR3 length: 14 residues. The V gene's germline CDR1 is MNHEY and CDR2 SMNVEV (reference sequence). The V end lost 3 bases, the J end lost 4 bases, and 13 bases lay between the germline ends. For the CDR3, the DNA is TGTGCCAGCAGTTTGGGGGACATACCGTACGAGCAGTACTTC. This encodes CASSLGDIPYEQYF.

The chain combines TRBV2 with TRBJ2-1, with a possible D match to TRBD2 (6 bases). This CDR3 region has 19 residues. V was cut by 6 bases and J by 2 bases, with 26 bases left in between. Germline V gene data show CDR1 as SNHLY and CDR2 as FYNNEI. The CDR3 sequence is CASRGGLNLSGGPYNEQFF. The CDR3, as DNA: TGTGCCAGCAGGGGGGGTCTTAACCTTTCCGGAGGACCCTACAATGAGCAGTTCTTC.

The CDR3 DNA reads as TGTGCCAGCACCATGTTGGGGGCGGTAGGTGCGGAGACCCAGTACTTC. Amino acid sequence: CASTMLGAVGAETQYF. V usage is TRBV11-3 and J usage is TRBJ2-5; TRBD1 is a possible D gene (6 bases). Germline CDR1 reads SGHNT; CDR2 reads YENEEA. The CDR3 is made up of 16 amino acids. V shed 7 bases and J shed 5 bases, with 23 bases lying between them.

CDR3 loop: CASSLRRDSNQPQHF. The CDR3, as DNA: TGTGCCAGCAGCTTAAGACGGGATAGCAATCAGCCCCAGCATTTT. The chain combines TRBV7-2 with TRBJ1-5; no clear D. CDR3 length equals 15 residues. CDR1 and CDR2 from the germline V gene are SGHTA and FQGNSA. The ends were cut back, 2 bases at V and 0 bases at J, with 8 bases in the middle.

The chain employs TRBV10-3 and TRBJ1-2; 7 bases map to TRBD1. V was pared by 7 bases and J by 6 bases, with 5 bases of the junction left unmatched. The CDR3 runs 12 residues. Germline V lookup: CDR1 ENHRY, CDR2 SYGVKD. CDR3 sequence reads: CAINRQGDGYTF. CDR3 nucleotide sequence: TGTGCCATCAATAGACAGGGTGATGGCTACACCTTC.

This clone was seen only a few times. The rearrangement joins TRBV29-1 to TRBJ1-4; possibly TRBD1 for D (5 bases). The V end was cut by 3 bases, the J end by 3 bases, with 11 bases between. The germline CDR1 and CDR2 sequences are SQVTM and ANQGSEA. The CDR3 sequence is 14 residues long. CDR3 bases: TGCAGCGTTGAGCAGGGAGGGGCTAATGAAAAACTGTTTTTT. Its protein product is CSVEQGGANEKLFF.

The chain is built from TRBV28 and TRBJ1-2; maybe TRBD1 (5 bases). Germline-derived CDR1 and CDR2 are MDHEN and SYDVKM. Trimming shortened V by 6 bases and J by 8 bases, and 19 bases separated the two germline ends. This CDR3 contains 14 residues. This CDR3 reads CASSDLIGGRGYTF. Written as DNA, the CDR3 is TGTGCCAGCAGCGACCTCATCGGGGGTCGAGGCTACACCTTC.

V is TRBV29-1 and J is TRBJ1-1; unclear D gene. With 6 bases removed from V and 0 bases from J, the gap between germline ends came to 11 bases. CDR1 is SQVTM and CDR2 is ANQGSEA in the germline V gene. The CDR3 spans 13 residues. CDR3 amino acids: CSVSRGLNTEAFF. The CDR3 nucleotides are TGCAGCGTATCCCGAGGTCTGAACACTGAAGCTTTCTTT.

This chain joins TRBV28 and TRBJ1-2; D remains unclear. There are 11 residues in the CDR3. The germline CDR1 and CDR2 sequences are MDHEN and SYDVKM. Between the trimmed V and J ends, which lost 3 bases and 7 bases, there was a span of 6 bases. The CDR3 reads CASSFLRGYTF. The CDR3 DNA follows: TGTGCCAGCAGTTTTCTCCGTGGCTACACCTTC.

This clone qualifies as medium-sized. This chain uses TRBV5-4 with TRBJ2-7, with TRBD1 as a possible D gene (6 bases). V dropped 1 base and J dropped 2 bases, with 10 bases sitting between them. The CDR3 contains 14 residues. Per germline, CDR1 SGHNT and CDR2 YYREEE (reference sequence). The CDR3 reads CASSLRTVPYEQYF. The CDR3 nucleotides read TGTGCCAGCAGCTTGAGGACAGTCCCCTACGAGCAGTACTTC.

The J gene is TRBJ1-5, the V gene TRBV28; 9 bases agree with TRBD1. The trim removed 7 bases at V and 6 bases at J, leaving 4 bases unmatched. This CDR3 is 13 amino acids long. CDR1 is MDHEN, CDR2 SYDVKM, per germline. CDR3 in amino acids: CASIQGAGQPQHF. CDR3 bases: TGTGCCAGCATACAGGGGGCCGGTCAGCCCCAGCATTTT.

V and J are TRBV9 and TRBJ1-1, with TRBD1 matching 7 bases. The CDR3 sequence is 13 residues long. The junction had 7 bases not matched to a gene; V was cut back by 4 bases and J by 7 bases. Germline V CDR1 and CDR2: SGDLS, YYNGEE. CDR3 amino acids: CASSRDSGGEAFF. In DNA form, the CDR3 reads TGTGCCAGCAGCCGGGACAGCGGGGGTGAAGCTTTCTTT.

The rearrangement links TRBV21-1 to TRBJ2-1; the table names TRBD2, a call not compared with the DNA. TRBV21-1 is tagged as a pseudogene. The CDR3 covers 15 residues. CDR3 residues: CASSKARGQYNEQFF. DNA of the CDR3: TGTGCCAGCAGCAAAGCGCGAGGGCAGTACAATGAGCAGTTCTTC.